A single sample is the source of the 11 T cell receptor beta chains below, sequenced in a study of cytomegalovirus exposure and HLA in healthy donors. Clones were read by immunoSEQ multiplex PCR, and TCRdb kept only the in-frame ones, dropping some. The data hold 100,000 or so clones, with roughly 89% observed a single time. The sequencing input was PBMCs. The receptors were gathered from a woman aged 25-40 years in good health and CMV-seronegative.

The chain uses TRBV9 and TRBJ2-3; 8 bases line up with TRBD2. V was clipped by 1 base and J by 1 base; unmatched bases: 2. Germline V gives CDR1 SGDLS, CDR2 YYNGEE. The CDR3 runs to 15 residues. The CDR3 DNA reads as TGTGCCAGCAGCGTATCCGGGGGGGGCACAGATACGCAGTATTTT. This translates into CASSVSGGGTDTQYF.

The CDR3 DNA is TGTGCCAGCAGCTCCCCGACCGACTTTAGCACAGATACGCAGTATTTT. Translated: CASSSPTDFSTDTQYF. This chain links TRBV7-9 with TRBJ2-3; D remains unclear. Trimming stripped 4 bases from V and 0 bases from J, with 14 bases between. Germline V CDR1 and CDR2: SEHNR, FQNEAQ (reference sequence). The CDR3 loop spans 16 amino acids. The full variable domain, rest sourced from reference TRBV7-9 and TRBJ2-3, is DTGVSQNPRHKITKRGQNVTFRCDPISEHNRLYWYRQTLGQGPEFLTYFQNEAQLEKSRLLSDRFSAERPKGSFSTLEIQRTEQGDSAMYLCASSSPTDFSTDTQYFGPGTRLTVL.

Worth noting for this clone: The junction and the germline gene differ at one end; a read error may be behind it. The chain recombines TRBV6-6 with TRBJ1-2; 7 positions match TRBD1. The CDR3 has 13 residues. Germline loops: CDR1 MNHNY, CDR2 SVGAGI (reference sequence). The DNA for the CDR3 is TGTGCCAGCAGAGGACAGGCCGGGACAACTCGGGTATTC. As protein: CASRGQAGTTRVF.

The chain couples TRBV13 to TRBJ1-4, with D hard to call. V was pared by 0 bases and J by 9 bases, with 8 bases between. The germline V gene encodes CDR1 PRHDT and CDR2 FYEKMQ (reference sequence). The CDR3 is 13 amino acids. CDR3 sequence (DNA): TGTGCCAGCAGCTTAGGCGGGAGGAAAAAACTGTTTTTT. The encoded protein is CASSLGGRKKLFF.

The genes are TRBV19 and TRBJ2-4; weak D call: TRBD1 (5 bases). V lost 6 bases, J lost 1 base, and 16 bases lay in between. Germline V CDR1 and CDR2: LNHDA, SQIVND (reference sequence). This CDR3 spans 16 amino acids. CDR3 coding DNA: TGTGCCAGTAGGAGCGACAGCCTGGGGGCCAAAAACATTCAGTACTTC. Its translation is CASRSDSLGAKNIQYF.

The chain has TRBV10-3 and TRBJ2-3; 7 nucleotides line up with TRBD2. Unmatched junction bases numbered 11, after V lost 10 bases and J lost 4 bases. The CDR3 loop spans 14 amino acids. CDR1 and CDR2 from the germline V gene are ENHRY and SYGVKD. The CDR3 sequence is CATSLGGRADTQYF. CDR3 nucleotides: TGTGCCACCTCTTTGGGGGGGAGGGCAGATACGCAGTATTTT.

This chain connects TRBV6-1 to TRBJ1-2; D might be TRBD1 (6 bases). The germline V gene has CDR1 MNHNS and CDR2 SASEGT. V shed 4 bases and J shed 5 bases, with 17 bases lying between them. The CDR3 has 15 residues. CDR3 nucleotides: TGTGCCAGCAGTGTGGGACATCCCAGAGGATATGGCTACACCTTC. It is translated as CASSVGHPRGYGYTF.

The chain combines TRBV12-1 with TRBJ1-2; the table's D call, TRBD1, has no DNA check behind it. TRBV12-1 counts as a pseudogene. This CDR3 has 17 amino acids. The chain's CDR3 is CASSFSLTGALLRGYTF. For the CDR3, the DNA is TGTGCCAGCAGCTTTTCGCTTACAGGGGCCCTCCTGAGGGGCTACACCTTC.

The chain combines TRBV11-2 with TRBJ2-7; 11 bases agree with TRBD2. The germline V gene has CDR1 SGHAT and CDR2 FQNNGV. The CDR3 sequence is 19 residues long. J was trimmed by 2 bases and V by 1 base; bases with no gene match: 13. CDR3 in DNA: TGTGCCAGCAGCTTAGCCCCGGTACTAGCGGGAGCATGGCCCTACGAGCAGTACTTC. Its protein is CASSLAPVLAGAWPYEQYF.

The rearrangement uses TRBV27 and TRBJ2-7, with TRBD1 as a possible D gene (6 bases). Between the trimmed V and J ends, which lost 8 bases and 0 bases, there was a span of 17 bases. The CDR3 is 15 residues long. Per the germline V gene, CDR1 is MNHEY and CDR2 is SMNVEV (reference sequence). The CDR3 loop reads CASSAQDSSSYEQYF. The CDR3, as DNA: TGTGCCAGCTCCGCCCAGGACAGCAGCTCCTACGAGCAGTACTTC.

The rearrangement uses TRBV5-1 and TRBJ1-1; TRBD1 aligns across 10 bases. The CDR3 has 14 amino acids. Trimming removed 3 bases from V and 7 bases from J; junction bases left unmatched: 6. CDR1 and CDR2 from the germline V gene are SGHRS and YFSETQ. In DNA, the CDR3 is TGCGCCAGCAGCTACTCCGGGACAGGGGATGAAGCTTTCTTT. Amino acid sequence: CASSYSGTGDEAFF.